The 5 T cell receptor beta chains presented below share a single source sample, sequenced in a study of OX40 agonist ivuxolimab in advanced cancers. Clones were read by immunoSEQ multiplex PCR, and TCRdb kept only the in-frame ones, dropping some. The table has about 82,000 clones, 70% to 90% seen once. Specimen: CD4+ or CD8+ T cells sorted from blood, collected in a trial of the OX40 agonist ivuxolimab. These receptors originate from an adult with an advanced solid tumor such as melanoma, head and neck, liver or kidney cancer.

The chain carries TRBV5-1 and TRBJ2-5, with 10 bases lining up with TRBD1. This CDR3 spans 16 amino acids. V was pared by 0 bases and J by 4 bases, with 6 bases of the junction left unmatched. Germline loops: CDR1 SGHRS, CDR2 YFSETQ. In DNA form, the CDR3 reads TGCGCCAGCAGCTTGGTGGGACAGGGGTTGGCAGAGACCCAGTACTTC. Translation: CASSLVGQGLAETQYF.

J is TRBJ2-7 and V is TRBV11-3; tentatively, D is TRBD2 (6 bases). The CDR3 is 15 residues long. Trimming pared 5 bases from V and 2 bases from J, leaving 16 bases between. Per the germline V gene, CDR1 is SGHNT and CDR2 is YENEEA. The CDR3 DNA reads TGTGCCAGCAGCAAGGGAGCGGGCCCCACCTACGAGCAGTACTTC. This encodes CASSKGAGPTYEQYF.

The chain has TRBV7-2 and TRBJ1-3; 7 nucleotides align to TRBD1. In germline, CDR1 is SGHTA, CDR2 FQGNSA. The V gene end was trimmed by 2 bases and the J gene end by 0 bases; junction bases not matched to a gene: 4. The CDR3 sequence is 16 residues long. The CDR3 DNA follows: TGTGCCAGCAGCTTAATGGGACAGAACTCTGGAAACACCATATATTTT. Translation: CASSLMGQNSGNTIYF.

The J gene is TRBJ2-5, the V gene TRBV7-3; 7 positions match TRBD2. This CDR3 has 15 residues. Germline V gene data show CDR1 as SGHTA and CDR2 as FQGTGA. The ends lost 4 bases at V and 9 bases at J; junction bases unmatched: 14. DNA of the CDR3: TGTGCCAGCAGCTACACCGGGGAGGGGTGGAGCGCCCAGTACTTC. Translating it yields CASSYTGEGWSAQYF.

This chain links TRBV5-1 with TRBJ2-2; 10 bases map to TRBD2. The CDR3 is made up of 15 amino acids. Germline-derived CDR1 and CDR2 are SGHRS and YFSETQ. Trimming took 3 bases from V and 6 from J; bases not matched to a gene: 5. DNA of the CDR3: TGCGCCAGCAGCTATCTAGCGGGAGTGTCCGGGGAGCTGTTTTTT. Amino acids: CASSYLAGVSGELFF.